These 16 T cell receptor beta chains came from one sample sequenced in a study. One entry per CDR3 protein results from TCRdb running MiXCR on the RT-PCR reads. The table lists about 680,000 distinct CDR3 sequences, more than 13% of them singletons, with 3.6% in the top ten. The sample was memory CD4+ T cells from blood. All receptors come from a female donor in good health, serving as a healthy control.

This clonotype has only one observation. The chain employs TRBV2 and TRBJ2-2, with D possibly being TRBD1 (6 bases). The CDR3 loop spans 12 amino acids. The germline CDR1 and CDR2 sequences are SNHLY and FYNNEI. The V gene lost 8 bases and the J gene lost 3 bases, with 7 bases spanning the gap. CDR3 coding DNA: TGTGCCAGCGGACAGTACACCGGGGAGCTGTTTTTT. This translates into CASGQYTGELFF.

The rearrangement joins TRBV7-9 to TRBJ1-2, with 7 bases fitting TRBD1. This CDR3 has 15 residues. Looked up from germline, CDR1 is SEHNR and CDR2 is FQNEAQ (reference sequence). With 5 bases clipped from V and 0 bases from J, the junction kept 6 bases outside the gene matches. Written as DNA, the CDR3 is TGTGCCAGCAGCCCTCAGGGGGGTGCTAACTATGGCTACACCTTC. Amino acid sequence: CASSPQGGANYGYTF.

This chain joins TRBV12-3 or TRBV12-4 and TRBJ2-7; possible D gene TRBD2, 5 bases. V lost 5 bases, J lost 2 bases, and 16 bases lay in between. The CDR3 consists of 15 residues. CDR3 nucleotides: TGTGCCAGCAGTATGTCGAGGGAGTTCACCTACGAGCAGTACTTC. It codes for CASSMSREFTYEQYF.

Ten or more counts support this clonotype. The gene calls are TRBV5-1 and TRBJ2-2; 8 bases agree with TRBD2. CDR3 length equals 16 residues. CDR1 SGHRS and CDR2 YFSETQ come from the germline V gene. J gave up 1 base and V 4 bases, and 6 bases lay outside the gene matches. CDR3 DNA: TGCGCCAGCAGCAACCGGACTAGCTGGAACACCGGGGAGCTGTTTTTT. Translation: CASSNRTSWNTGELFF.

This clonotype was seen only a few times. The chain carries TRBV20-1 and TRBJ2-7; no clear D. Trimming took 4 bases from V and 2 from J, leaving 24 bases between them. The CDR3 loop spans 17 amino acids. CDR1 DFQATT and CDR2 SNEGSKA come from the germline V gene (reference sequence). CDR3 loop: CSATTPPPYTATYEQYF. CDR3 sequence (DNA): TGCAGTGCTACCACCCCACCGCCCTACACTGCTACCTACGAGCAGTACTTC.

This clonotype has only a few counts. The chain is built from TRBV11-2 and TRBJ2-1; 8 bases fit TRBD2. The CDR3 consists of 16 residues. The germline CDR1 and CDR2 sequences are SGHAT and FQNNGV. V lost 5 bases to trimming and J lost 3 bases; unmatched junction nucleotides: 9. This CDR3 is CASSPWGAGDYNEQFF. CDR3 sequence (DNA): TGTGCCAGCAGCCCATGGGGAGCGGGAGACTACAATGAGCAGTTCTTC.

CDR3 protein: CASSERGGLDTEAFF. As DNA, the CDR3 is TGTGCCAGCAGTGAGAGAGGGGGATTGGACACTGAAGCTTTCTTT. The rearrangement joins TRBV6-1 to TRBJ1-1, with D perhaps matching TRBD1 (6 bases). V was pared by 3 bases and J by 3 bases, with 14 bases between. Germline V CDR1 and CDR2: MNHNS, SASEGT. CDR3 length: 15 residues.

The table lists this clonotype with many counts. The chain recombines TRBV6-5 with TRBJ2-7; TRBD1 or TRBD2 may be the D gene (6 bases each). Germline V gene lookup returns CDR1 MNHEY and CDR2 SVGAGI. The germline V and J ends were trimmed by 8 bases and 3 bases, with 20 bases remaining between them. The CDR3 spans 15 residues. Here the CDR3 DNA reads TGTGCCAGCGGCTACAGCCAGGGGACTCTCTACGAGCAGTACTTC. This encodes CASGYSQGTLYEQYF.

The chain couples TRBV10-3 to TRBJ2-2, with a tentative D call TRBD2 (6 bases). The V end was cut by 6 bases, the J end by 7 bases, with 18 bases between. The CDR3 has 15 residues. Germline V CDR1 and CDR2: ENHRY, SYGVKD. The CDR3 here is CAIRPLSGVDGELFF. Written as DNA, the CDR3 is TGTGCCATCAGACCCCTTTCGGGAGTGGACGGGGAGCTGTTTTTT.

The V gene is TRBV9, the J gene TRBJ1-1; tentative D call: TRBD1 (5 bases). CDR3 length: 15 amino acids. From germline, CDR1 is SGDLS and CDR2 YYNGEE. V was cut by 2 bases and J by 3 bases, with 14 bases left in between. The CDR3 sequence is CASSVKGLSDTEAFF. The CDR3, as DNA: TGTGCCAGCAGCGTCAAGGGACTGTCGGACACTGAAGCTTTCTTT.

In its sample, this clonotype was seen many times. This chain connects TRBV4-3 to TRBJ2-7; 13 bases align to TRBD2. The V and J ends lost 3 bases and 3 bases, in that order; junction bases with no gene match: 5. The CDR3 covers 16 residues. Germline V gene sequence: CDR1 LGHNA, CDR2 YSLEER. Here the CDR3 DNA reads TGCGCCAGCAGCCAGACGACTAGCGGGAGGATCTACGAGCAGTACTTC. This codes for CASSQTTSGRIYEQYF.

This clonotype has just a few counts. CDR3 amino acids: CASSSWTGGILGTGYTF. The CDR3 DNA reads TGTGCCAGCAGTTCCTGGACAGGGGGCATCCTAGGAACTGGCTACACCTTC. This chain uses TRBV12-3 or TRBV12-4 with TRBJ1-2, with 11 bases identical to TRBD1. The CDR3 loop spans 17 amino acids. J lost 7 bases, V lost 4 bases, and 14 bases had no gene match.

This clonotype turned up a few times. The rearrangement links TRBV7-9 to TRBJ2-1, with TRBD2 matching over 9 bases. The germline V gene has CDR1 SEHNR and CDR2 FQNEAQ (reference sequence). The junction had 13 bases not matched to a gene; V was cut back by 1 base and J by 6 bases. This CDR3 has 18 residues. CDR3 nucleotide sequence: TGTGCCAGCAGCTTAGGTTCGGCGGGAGGGGCCCAGGGCAATGAGCAGTTCTTC. This gives the protein CASSLGSAGGAQGNEQFF.

V gene TRBV6-2 or TRBV6-3 combines with J gene TRBJ1-5, with 9 positions matching TRBD1. The CDR3 covers 19 residues. J lost 1 base, V lost 7 bases, and 17 bases had no gene match. Germline values: CDR1 MNHEY, CDR2 SVGEGT. DNA for the CDR3: TGTGCCAGCAAACCCGTCGGACAGGGGAGACGGACGAGCAATCAGCCCCAGCATTTT. This encodes CASKPVGQGRRTSNQPQHF.

This clonotype was counted only a few times. The chain carries TRBV6-2 or TRBV6-3 and TRBJ2-1; TRBD2 might be the D (5 bases). CDR1 and CDR2 (germline): MNHEY, SVGEGT. There are 16 residues in the CDR3. The V gene lost 5 bases and the J gene lost 1 base, with 15 bases spanning the gap. The CDR3 spells CASSPTGMGSYNEQFF. The CDR3 region has the DNA TGTGCCAGCAGTCCTACCGGGATGGGGTCCTACAATGAGCAGTTCTTC.

This clonotype was detected ten times or more. The CDR3 DNA sequence: TGCGCCAGCAGTCTAAGAAGGAGCGGGATTAGCTCCTACGAGCAGTACTTC. Translated, it gives CASSLRRSGISSYEQYF. This chain joins TRBV4-1 and TRBJ2-7; 7 bases map to TRBD2. V shed 6 bases, J shed 0 bases, and the junction held 14 bases outside the gene matches. Per germline, CDR1 MGHRA and CDR2 YSYEKL. The CDR3 length is 17 residues.